This passage covers 27 T cell receptor beta chains from one sample sequenced in a study of T-cell reconstitution after alpha-beta-depleted transplantation in children. Molecular barcoding with unique molecular identifiers was used for the TCRbeta library. TCRdb processed the PCR reads anew with MiXCR; each CDR3 protein has one entry. Of approximately 1,000,000 distinct CDR3 sequences listed, 25% to 30% are singletons. Here the sequenced sample was PBMCs, mostly from graft donor cells, taken 360 days after TCRalphabeta/CD19-depleted stem cell transplant. The receptors were gathered from a boy under two years old who had a stem cell transplant for SCID, so the T cells may come from the graft donor.

V is TRBV10-3 and J is TRBJ2-7, with 7 bases aligning to TRBD1. Losses at the gene ends were 10 bases for V and 7 bases for J; bases not matched to a gene: 13. The CDR3 loop spans 13 amino acids. Germline-derived CDR1 and CDR2 are ENHRY and SYGVKD. The CDR3 sequence is CATARGPPLEQYF. The CDR3 DNA sequence: TGTGCCACGGCGAGGGGGCCCCCCTTGGAGCAGTACTTC.

CDR3 protein: CASSLRDSAGVGYNEQFF. The CDR3 DNA sequence: TGTGCCAGCAGCTTACGGGATTCTGCAGGCGTCGGGTACAATGAGCAGTTCTTC. The chain joins TRBV7-3 to TRBJ2-1; D might be TRBD2 (5 bases). Germline CDR1 reads SGHTA; CDR2 reads FQGTGA. V was pared by 2 bases and J by 4 bases, with 21 bases between. CDR3 length: 18 amino acids.

This clonotype was counted a few times. V is TRBV20-1 and J is TRBJ1-1, with D tentatively TRBD1 (5 bases). CDR1 and CDR2 (germline): DFQATT, SNEGSKA (reference sequence). The CDR3 extends over 17 amino acids. Trimming removed 3 bases at V and 4 bases at J, with 24 bases between. Here the CDR3 reads CSARDWRQGTTGTEAFF. The CDR3 DNA reads as TGCAGTGCTAGGGATTGGAGGCAGGGCACAACGGGCACTGAAGCTTTCTTT.

This clonotype has only a few counts. This chain joins TRBV29-1 and TRBJ1-1; D may be TRBD1 (5 bases). Germline V gene sequence: CDR1 SQVTM, CDR2 ANQGSEA. The CDR3 runs 16 residues. The V gene lost 4 bases and the J gene lost 1 base, with 19 bases spanning the gap. The CDR3 spells CSVVAGWGWGNTEAFF. DNA for the CDR3: TGCAGCGTTGTGGCAGGGTGGGGGTGGGGGAACACTGAAGCTTTCTTT.

This clonotype turned up a few times. The chain uses TRBV2 and TRBJ2-6; TRBD2 agrees at 7 bases. J was trimmed by 0 bases and V by 5 bases; bases with no gene match: 4. CDR1 SNHLY and CDR2 FYNNEI come from the germline V gene. The CDR3 sequence is 16 residues long. Written as DNA, the CDR3 is TGTGCCAGCAGTAGGGACTACCTCTCTGGGGCCAACGTCCTGACTTTC. Its protein product is CASSRDYLSGANVLTF.

CDR3 sequence reads: CASSFLEASGGAYEQYF. In DNA form, the CDR3 reads TGTGCCAGCAGCTTTCTTGAAGCTAGCGGGGGGGCCTACGAGCAGTACTTC. The chain combines TRBV7-2 with TRBJ2-7, with 12 bases that match TRBD2. CDR1 and CDR2 from the germline V gene are SGHTA and FQGNSA. The CDR3 has 17 amino acids. V was pared by 3 bases and J by 2 bases, with 8 bases of the junction left unmatched.

This clonotype was observed a handful of times. The J gene is TRBJ1-3, the V gene TRBV11-2, with a possible D match to TRBD1 (6 bases). The CDR3 has 19 residues. V gave up 5 bases and J gave up 1 base, with 24 bases separating them. Germline CDR1 SGHAT, CDR2 FQNNGV. In DNA, the CDR3 is TGTGCCAGCAGCCAAAGCAAGAGCCAGGGGATTAGGTCTGGAAACACCATATATTTT. This translates into CASSQSKSQGIRSGNTIYF.

V usage is TRBV9 and J usage is TRBJ2-7; D is perhaps TRBD1 or TRBD2 (5 bases each). Deletions cut 2 bases from V and 4 bases from J, with 13 bases between. The CDR3 extends over 14 amino acids. Germline-derived CDR1 and CDR2 are SGDLS and YYNGEE. The CDR3 protein is CASSVQGEFYEQYF. As DNA, the CDR3 is TGTGCCAGCAGCGTGCAGGGAGAGTTTTACGAGCAGTACTTC.

V is TRBV5-6 and J is TRBJ1-1; possibly TRBD1 for D (6 bases). Trimming took 3 bases from V and 4 from J, leaving 16 bases between them. Germline-derived CDR1 and CDR2 are SGHDT and YYEEEE. The CDR3 is made up of 15 amino acids. CDR3 sequence (DNA): TGTGCCAGCAGCTCACAGGGTCCCCTGGGCACTGAAGCTTTCTTT. Protein sequence: CASSSQGPLGTEAFF.

This clonotype was observed many times. The genes are TRBV6-6 and TRBJ2-1; 14 nucleotides agree with TRBD2. CDR1 and CDR2 from the germline V gene are MNHNY and SVGAGI (reference sequence). Trimming cost V 7 bases and J 3 bases; bases outside gene matches: 23. The CDR3 runs to 22 residues. The CDR3 sequence is CASTPLGLAGGMGVSIYNEQFF. CDR3 DNA sequence: TGTGCCAGCACTCCCCTAGGACTAGCGGGGGGAATGGGGGTTTCAATCTACAATGAGCAGTTCTTC.

The genes are TRBV12-3 or TRBV12-4 and TRBJ1-6; 7 positions match TRBD1. V trimming: 4 bases; J trimming: 5 bases; junction bases outside the gene matches: 5. The CDR3 is 15 amino acids. CDR3 sequence (DNA): TGTGCCAGCAGTTCGACAGGGCACCATAATTCACCCCTCCACTTT. It specifies CASSSTGHHNSPLHF.

This clonotype was found once. The chain carries TRBV2 and TRBJ2-1; 12 positions agree with TRBD2. The CDR3 has 19 residues. With V trimmed by 0 bases and J by 4 bases, 10 bases remained unmatched. CDR1 is SNHLY and CDR2 is FYNNEI in the germline V gene. The CDR3 loop is CASSEAVEAGTSGYNEQFF. The CDR3 DNA follows: TGTGCCAGCAGTGAAGCGGTGGAGGCCGGGACTAGCGGGTACAATGAGCAGTTCTTC.

This chain links TRBV28 with TRBJ2-3; 9 bases are shared with TRBD2. The germline V gene encodes CDR1 MDHEN and CDR2 SYDVKM. The trim removed 1 base at V and 3 bases at J, leaving 2 bases unmatched. This CDR3 has 15 residues. In DNA form, the CDR3 reads TGTGCCAGCAGTTTATCTAGCGGGGATACAGATACGCAGTATTTT. It encodes CASSLSSGDTDTQYF.

The chain carries TRBV29-1 and TRBJ2-2; D may be TRBD2 (5 bases). Germline CDR1 and CDR2: SQVTM and ANQGSEA. The V end was cut by 2 bases, the J end by 5 bases, with 12 bases between. The CDR3 contains 14 residues. The CDR3 loop reads CSVEFGSGTGELFF. The CDR3, as DNA: TGCAGCGTTGAATTCGGATCGGGGACCGGGGAGCTGTTTTTT.

The CDR3 bases are TGCAGTGCTCCGGCGGGGACAGGGAGCTACGAGCAGTACTTC. This sequence encodes CSAPAGTGSYEQYF. The genes are TRBV20-1 and TRBJ2-7; TRBD1 aligns across 9 bases. Germline CDR1 DFQATT, CDR2 SNEGSKA (reference sequence). J gave up 3 bases and V 5 bases, and 8 bases lay outside the gene matches. CDR3 length: 14 amino acids.

This chain connects TRBV12-3 or TRBV12-4 to TRBJ2-3; 9 nucleotides align to TRBD1. CDR3 length equals 17 residues. J lost 4 bases, V lost 4 bases, and 12 bases had no gene match. This chain's CDR3 is CASSSSGTGREADTQYF. The CDR3 bases are TGTGCCAGCAGTTCATCCGGGACAGGGAGAGAGGCAGATACGCAGTATTTT.

This clonotype has more than one count but fewer than ten. The chain recombines TRBV12-3 or TRBV12-4 with TRBJ2-7; 11 bases align to TRBD2. CDR3 length equals 17 residues. V lost 7 bases to trimming and J lost 2 bases; unmatched junction nucleotides: 13. The CDR3 loop is CASTPHPGTSGAYEQYF. CDR3 DNA sequence: TGTGCCAGCACCCCCCACCCCGGGACTAGCGGAGCCTACGAGCAGTACTTC.

V and J are TRBV10-3 and TRBJ2-5, with TRBD1 matching over 7 bases. J gave up 2 bases and V 4 bases, and 7 bases lay outside the gene matches. The germline CDR1 and CDR2 sequences are ENHRY and SYGVKD. This CDR3 comprises 15 residues. In DNA, the CDR3 is TGTGCCATCAGTGGCCAATCACAGGGGCAAGAGACCCAGTACTTC. Protein product: CAISGQSQGQETQYF.

The chain recombines TRBV7-2 with TRBJ2-1, with D possibly matching TRBD1 (5 bases). Germline V gives CDR1 SGHTA, CDR2 FQGNSA. Deletions cut 5 bases from V and 0 bases from J, with 14 bases between. The CDR3 loop spans 16 amino acids. The CDR3 region has the DNA TGTGCCAGCAGCGTCTGGGGCGTGGGCTCCTACAATGAGCAGTTCTTC. Encoded protein: CASSVWGVGSYNEQFF.

The chain has TRBV7-6 and TRBJ1-2, with D unresolved. V gave up 1 base and J gave up 9 bases, with 9 bases separating them. This CDR3 is built from 12 residues. The germline CDR1 and CDR2 sequences are SGHVS and FNYEAQ. CDR3 region: CASSLDRWSYTF. The CDR3 bases are TGTGCCAGCAGCTTAGACCGATGGAGCTACACCTTC.

The J gene is TRBJ1-1, the V gene TRBV28; no reliable D call. CDR1 and CDR2 (germline): MDHEN, SYDVKM. This CDR3 has 13 residues. V shed 4 bases and J shed 1 base, with 7 bases lying between them. For the CDR3, the DNA is TGTGCCAGCAGTTCGATTGCGAACACTGAAGCTTTCTTT. Translation gives CASSSIANTEAFF.

The J gene is TRBJ1-2, the V gene TRBV27, with a possible D match to TRBD1 (6 bases). CDR1 MNHEY and CDR2 SMNVEV come from the germline V gene (reference sequence). V was clipped by 3 bases and J by 3 bases, with 8 bases between them. CDR3 size: 13 residues. The CDR3 here is CASSLGADYGYTF. CDR3 bases: TGTGCCAGCAGTTTGGGGGCAGACTATGGCTACACCTTC.

A few counts support this clonotype. The chain carries TRBV4-3 and TRBJ2-1; D unclear. The CDR3 sequence is 19 residues long. Per germline, CDR1 LGHNA and CDR2 YSLEER. V was shortened by 0 bases and J by 5 bases, with 23 bases between the two germline ends. Here the CDR3 reads CASSQDTSALFRSDNEQFF. CDR3 sequence (DNA): TGCGCCAGCAGCCAAGATACGAGCGCCTTGTTCCGCAGCGACAATGAGCAGTTCTTC.

The rearrangement links TRBV5-1 to TRBJ1-4; D might be TRBD1 (5 bases). CDR1 is SGHRS, CDR2 YFSETQ, per germline. The CDR3 is made up of 14 amino acids. The ends were cut back, 3 bases at V and 8 bases at J, with 14 bases in the middle. The DNA for the CDR3 is TGCGCCAGCAGCTCCGGCAGGGTTAACGAAAAACTGTTTTTT. This translates into CASSSGRVNEKLFF. Filled out from reference TRBV5-1 and TRBJ1-4, the complete variable domain reads KAGVTQTPRYLIKTRGQQVTLSCSPISGHRSVSWYQQTPGQGLQFLFEYFSETQRNKGNFPGRFSGRQFSNSRSEMNVSTLELGDSALYLCASSSGRVNEKLFFGSGTQLSVL.

This clonotype has at least ten counts. The junction shows a germline mismatch at one end, possibly a read error. The gene calls are TRBV12-3 or TRBV12-4 and TRBJ2-5; D is ambiguous. The CDR3 runs 12 residues. CDR3 nucleotide sequence: TGTGCCAGCAGCTTAGGTGTGGAGACCCAGTACTTC. Residues: CASSLGVETQYF.

This clonotype appeared a few times. V gene TRBV15 combines with J gene TRBJ1-5, with D tentatively TRBD1 (5 bases). Trimming stripped 1 base from V and 1 base from J, with 11 bases between. From germline, CDR1 is LNHNV and CDR2 YYDKDF (reference sequence). The CDR3 consists of 16 residues. The CDR3 region has the DNA TGTGCCACCAGCAGAGCGGGGCCTATCAGCAATCAGCCCCAGCATTTT. Protein sequence: CATSRAGPISNQPQHF.

This clonotype has only a few counts. This chain joins TRBV5-1 and TRBJ2-2; D is undetermined. Germline V CDR1 and CDR2: SGHRS, YFSETQ. The CDR3 covers 13 residues. With 6 bases removed from V and 3 bases from J, the gap between germline ends came to 9 bases. The CDR3, as DNA: TGCGCCAGCATCGGACCCGACACCGGGGAGCTGTTTTTT. This codes for CASIGPDTGELFF.